This TCR beta chain was documented in a study of T cell clones after liver transplantation. The protocol was immunoSEQ multiplex PCR, while the TCRdb copy is restricted to in-frame clones and leaves out a portion. The profile shows about 80,000 clones, 82% of them singletons. Note on this clone: The target antigen is unknown.

Whole-study results and caveats: A significant post-transplant drop in circulating graft-donor-reactive CD4 TCRbeta sequences occurred in most of the 8 subjects.

V lost 2 bases to trimming and J lost 0 bases; unmatched junction nucleotides: 5. The CDR3 runs to 16 residues. The germline gives CDR1 SGHRS, CDR2 YFSETQ. The sequence was obtained from a human patient who received a liver transplant. Among the T cells, some may be from the graft donor. Sequenced material: CD4+ T cells from blood, taken approximately 3.5 years after liver transplant. J is TRBJ2-1 and V is TRBV5-1; 7 positions match TRBD1. DNA for the CDR3: TGCGCCAGCAGCTTACTACAGGGGAGCTCCTACAATGAGCAGTTCTTC. This gives the protein CASSLLQGSSYNEQFF.